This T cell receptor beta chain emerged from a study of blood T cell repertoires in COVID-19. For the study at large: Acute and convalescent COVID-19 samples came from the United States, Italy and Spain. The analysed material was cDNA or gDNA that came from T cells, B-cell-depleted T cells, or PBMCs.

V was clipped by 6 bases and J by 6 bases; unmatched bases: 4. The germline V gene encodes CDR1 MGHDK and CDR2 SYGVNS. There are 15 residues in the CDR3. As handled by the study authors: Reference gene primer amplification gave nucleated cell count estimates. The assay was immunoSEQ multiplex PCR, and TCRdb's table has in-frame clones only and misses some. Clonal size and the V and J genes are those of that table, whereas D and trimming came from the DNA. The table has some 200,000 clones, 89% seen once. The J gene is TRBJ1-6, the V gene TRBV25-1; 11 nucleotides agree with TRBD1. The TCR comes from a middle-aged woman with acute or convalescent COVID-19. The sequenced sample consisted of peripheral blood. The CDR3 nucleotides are TGTGCCAGCAGCGCTGGGACAGGGGGTAATTCACCCCTCCACTTT. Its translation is CASSAGTGGNSPLHF.